This T cell receptor (beta chain) was retrieved from a study of T cells in Graves' hyperthyroidism and ophthalmopathy (dated by TCRdb to about 2019). General notes on the study: Peripheral blood was collected at initial diagnosis, before any treatment. To identify TCR V-J signatures that set the groups apart, the researchers used a discovery cohort of 90 to 100 patients, made up of around 42 with Graves' ophthalmopathy and about 60 with stable Graves' hyperthyroidism. Whether ophthalmopathy could be predicted prospectively was tested in an independent validation cohort made up of approximately 19 hyperthyroidism patients plus 17 patients who later progressed to ophthalmopathy. For training and testing, the 80 to 100 patients in the discovery cohort were randomly divided in a 7:3 ratio. Thyroid tissue and blood T-cell repertoires from roughly 6 Graves' hyperthyroidism patients were also compared in the study. After sampling, hyperthyroidism patients received methimazole starting at 30 mg daily, and ophthalmopathy patients received high-dose intravenous methylprednisolone. The paper reports TCR Vbeta CDR3 sequencing of roughly 140 peripheral blood samples: around 45 ophthalmopathy, some 80 hyperthyroidism and around 17 progressor patients.

Relative to germline, V is 0 bases shorter and J is 5 bases shorter, with 11 bases between their ends. For CDR1 and CDR2, the germline V gene lists SGHVS and FQNEAQ. The CDR3 covers 15 residues, taking in both the cysteine and the phenylalanine. The entry retains the CDR3 DNA only, 45 bases that are in frame from base 1. This clonotype was seen repeatedly, ten times or more. It has no known antigen specificity. No qualities accompany the bases; no much larger clone lies one base away. Paper-wide results and their limitations: Most expanded thyroid clonotypes (frequency above 0.001) were also found in blood, which suggests that blood repertoires may mirror thyroid immune responses. During validation, the model predicted progression to ophthalmopathy a median of about 6.3 months ahead of onset, with approximately 70% sensitivity and about 72% specificity. Sample size was not statistically predetermined, and blinding of investigators to group allocation was not performed. A 13 V-J signature model separated ophthalmopathy from stable hyperthyroidism, with 87.88% sensitivity and 81.08% specificity in cross-validation and 80%/75% in testing.

Graves' hyperthyroidism was defined as stable when no progression to ophthalmopathy occurred over 18 months of follow-up. Hyperthyroidism patients were newly diagnosed, with disease duration under 2 months, and aged 18 to 65 years. Any patient with an uncontrolled infection, another autoimmune disease, pregnancy or lactation was excluded. Clinical symptoms, serum thyroxine and TRAb, thyroid ultrasound, and orbital computed tomography formed the basis for the diagnoses. Ficoll-Paque density gradient centrifugation was used to isolate PBMCs from about 10 ml of fresh peripheral blood. Total RNA was extracted with Trizol reagent, and quality was checked on an Agilent 2100 Bioanalyzer. The TCR beta CDR3 regions were amplified from RNA transcripts. For the first round of RT-PCR on the TCR CDR3, the HTBI primer set was used together with the Qiagen OneStep RT-PCR kit. Libraries were constructed in a second round of multiplex PCR, after which size selection and purification were carried out. Libraries were sequenced paired-end with 100 bp reads on an Illumina HiSeq2000. Under the source paper's analysis protocol: SOAPnuke was used to process the raw data, removing reads that contained adapters or uncalled bases, had a mean Phred below 15, or lacked an exact match to the constant primer or identifier. COPE v1.2.5 was used to merge high-quality paired reads, and clonotypes were defined as unique nucleotide sequences. Clonotypes were aligned to IMGT TRBV, TRBD and TRBJ reference segments using MiTCR v1.1. Analysis was restricted to V-J combinations with a frequency above 0.0001, which covered roughly 99% of repertoires. A TCS score was defined as the ratio between F50 (clonal expansion) and ExV (chaos), using BLOSUM62-based TCRdist between CDR3 peptides within each V-J. Welch's t-statistics and random forest reduced roughly 500 V-J features to under 15, which were used in a naive Bayes classifier (R e1071). The Morisita-Horn index was used to measure how similar the thyroid and blood repertoires were. The public reads were reprocessed in TCRdb via fastp at Q25 and MiXCR, keeping in-frame beta chains. One record per CDR3 amino acid sequence lists the most common genes and DNA. These V and J calls originate from TCRdb's pipeline instead of the authors' own analysis. The sample data list around 700,000 distinct CDR3 sequences, and just over 35% of these were observed just once. The ten largest clones take up 31% of the sample.

The TCR comes from a woman between 40 and 55 years old with Graves' hyperthyroidism. Material for sequencing was blood. The V and J genes are TRBV7-8 and TRBJ1-5; the D gene cannot be named for sure. The sequenced DNA: TGTGCCAGCAGCTTAGCCCCAGGCGTTTATCAGCCCCAGCATTTT. This encodes CASSLAPGVYQPQHF. With the portions outside the CDR3 filled from the reference TRBV7-8 and TRBJ1-5 genes, the complete variable region becomes GAGVSQSPRYKVAKRGQDVALRCDPISGHVSLFWYQQALGQGPEFLTYFQNEAQLDKSGLPSDRFFAERPEGSVSTLKIQRTQQEDSAVYLCASSLAPGVYQPQHFGDGTRLSIL.